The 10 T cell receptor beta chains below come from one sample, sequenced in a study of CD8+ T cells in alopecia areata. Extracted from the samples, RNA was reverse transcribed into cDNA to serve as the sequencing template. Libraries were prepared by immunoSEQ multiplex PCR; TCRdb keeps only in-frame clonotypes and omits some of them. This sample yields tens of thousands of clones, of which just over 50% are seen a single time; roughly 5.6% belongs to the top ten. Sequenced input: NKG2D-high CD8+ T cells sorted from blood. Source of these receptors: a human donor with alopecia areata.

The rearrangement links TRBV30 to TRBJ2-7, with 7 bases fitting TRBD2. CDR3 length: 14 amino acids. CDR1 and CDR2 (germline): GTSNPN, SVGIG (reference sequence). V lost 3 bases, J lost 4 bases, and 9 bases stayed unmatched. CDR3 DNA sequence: TGTGCCTGGAGCCCCACGGGGGGAGGGTACGAGCAGTACTTC. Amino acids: CAWSPTGGGYEQYF.

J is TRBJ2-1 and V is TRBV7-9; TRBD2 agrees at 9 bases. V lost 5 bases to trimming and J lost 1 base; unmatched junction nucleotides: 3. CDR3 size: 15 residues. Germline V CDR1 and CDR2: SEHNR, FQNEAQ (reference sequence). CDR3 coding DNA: TGTGCCAGCAGCCCGCGGGAGGGGTCCTACAATGAGCAGTTCTTC. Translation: CASSPREGSYNEQFF.

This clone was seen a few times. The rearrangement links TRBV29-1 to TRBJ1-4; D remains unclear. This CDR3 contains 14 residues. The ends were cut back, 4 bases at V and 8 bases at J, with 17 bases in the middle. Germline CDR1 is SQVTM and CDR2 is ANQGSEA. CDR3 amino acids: CSVVPAGDNEKLFF. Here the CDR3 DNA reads TGCAGCGTTGTTCCCGCAGGAGACAACGAAAAACTGTTTTTT.

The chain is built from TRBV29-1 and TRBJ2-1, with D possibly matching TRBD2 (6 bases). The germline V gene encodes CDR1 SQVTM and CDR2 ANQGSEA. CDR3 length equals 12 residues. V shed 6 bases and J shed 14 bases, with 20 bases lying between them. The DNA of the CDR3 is TGCAGCGTGTGGACTAAAGTGCGCGTAAAGTTCTTC. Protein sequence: CSVWTKVRVKFF.

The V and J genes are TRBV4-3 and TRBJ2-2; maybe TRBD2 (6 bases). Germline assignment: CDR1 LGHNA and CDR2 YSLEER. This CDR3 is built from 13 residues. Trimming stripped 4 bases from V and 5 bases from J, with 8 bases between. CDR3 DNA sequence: TGCGCCAGCAGCCGCGGGGAGACCGGGGAGCTGTTTTTT. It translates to CASSRGETGELFF.

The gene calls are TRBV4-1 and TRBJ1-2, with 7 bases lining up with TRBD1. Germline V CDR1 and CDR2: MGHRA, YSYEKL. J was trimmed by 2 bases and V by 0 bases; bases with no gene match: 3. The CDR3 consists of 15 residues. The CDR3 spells CASSQDAGQNYGYTF. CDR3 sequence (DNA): TGCGCCAGCAGCCAAGATGCGGGACAGAACTATGGCTACACCTTC.

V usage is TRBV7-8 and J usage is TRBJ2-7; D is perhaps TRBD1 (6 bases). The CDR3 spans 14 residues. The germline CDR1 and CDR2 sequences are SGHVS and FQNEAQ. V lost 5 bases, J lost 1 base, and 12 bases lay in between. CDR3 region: CASSPQDSSYEQYF. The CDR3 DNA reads TGTGCCAGCAGCCCCCAGGACAGTTCCTACGAGCAGTACTTC.

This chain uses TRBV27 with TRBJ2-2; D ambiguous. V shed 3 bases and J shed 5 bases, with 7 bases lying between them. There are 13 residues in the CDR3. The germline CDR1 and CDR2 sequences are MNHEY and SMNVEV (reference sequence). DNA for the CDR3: TGTGCCAGCAGTTTTACGGTGACCGGGGAGCTGTTTTTT. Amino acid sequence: CASSFTVTGELFF.

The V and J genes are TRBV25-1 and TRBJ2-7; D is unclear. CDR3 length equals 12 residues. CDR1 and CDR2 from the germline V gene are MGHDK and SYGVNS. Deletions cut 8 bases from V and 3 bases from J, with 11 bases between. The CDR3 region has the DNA TGTGCCAGCGCCGGGCACGACTACGAGCAGTACTTC. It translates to CASAGHDYEQYF.

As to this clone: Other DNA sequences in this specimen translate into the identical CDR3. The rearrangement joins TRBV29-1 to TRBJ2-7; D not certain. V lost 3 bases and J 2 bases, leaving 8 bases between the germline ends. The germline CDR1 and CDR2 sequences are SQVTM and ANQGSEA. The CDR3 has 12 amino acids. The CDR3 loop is CSVEAAPYEQYF. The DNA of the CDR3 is TGCAGCGTTGAGGCGGCCCCCTACGAGCAGTACTTC.